What follows are 19 T cell receptor beta chains derived from one specimen sequenced in a study of CD4+ T cells in melanoma. Using immunoSEQ multiplex PCR, the repertoire was profiled, and TCRdb retains in-frame clones only, with some absent. The sample has 20,000 or so clones, about 77% seen once; the top ten hold approximately 9.8%. These receptors were collected from a human donor with melanoma.

This clone was recorded only once. The genes are TRBV5-1 and TRBJ2-3; the match to TRBD2 covers 13 bases. Germline V gene lookup returns CDR1 SGHRS and CDR2 YFSETQ. Trimming at V came to 4 bases and at J to 4 bases, leaving 12 bases not matched to a gene. The CDR3 has 18 residues. For the CDR3, the DNA is TGCGCCAGCAGCAACCGGGCCGGGGGGACTAGCGGGGCAGATACGCAGTATTTT. Its translation: CASSNRAGGTSGADTQYF.

This chain joins TRBV14 and TRBJ2-7; 7 bases line up with TRBD1. V lost 6 bases and J lost 4; bases outside the gene matches: 15. This CDR3 region has 16 residues. CDR1 and CDR2 from the germline V gene are SGHDN and FVKESK. DNA for the CDR3: TGTGCCAGCAGTTCCCGGGGCAGGGGGAGAATATACGAGCAGTACTTC. Translating it yields CASSSRGRGRIYEQYF.

This clone was counted once. The rearrangement uses TRBV6-1 and TRBJ2-1; TRBD2 matches 8 bases. After removal of 6 bases from V and 6 bases from J, the junction contained 10 bases not matched to a gene. The CDR3 length is 15 residues. Germline V gene lookup returns CDR1 MNHNS and CDR2 SASEGT. Here the CDR3 reads CASRPGIAGPNEQFF. CDR3 nucleotides: TGTGCCAGCAGACCCGGGATAGCGGGGCCCAATGAGCAGTTCTTC.

This clone occurred a few times. The chain employs TRBV6-1 and TRBJ1-5; tentatively, D is TRBD1 (5 bases). Germline V gene sequence: CDR1 MNHNS, CDR2 SASEGT. CDR3 length: 15 amino acids. V lost 1 base, J lost 1 base, and 8 bases lay in between. This chain's CDR3 is CASSEGTRSNQPQHF. CDR3 in DNA: TGTGCCAGCAGTGAAGGGACAAGGAGCAATCAGCCCCAGCATTTT.

This sequence joins TRBV6-5 and TRBJ2-5; D remains unclear. The CDR3 contains 12 residues. V shed 7 bases and J shed 5 bases, with 11 bases lying between them. Per the germline V gene, CDR1 is MNHEY and CDR2 is SVGAGI. The CDR3 region has the DNA TGTGCCAGCACCTCCGGGCGGGAGACCCAGTACTTC. Its protein product is CASTSGRETQYF.

This chain uses TRBV2 with TRBJ1-5; D unclear. Germline V gene sequence: CDR1 SNHLY, CDR2 FYNNEI. The ends were cut back, 8 bases at V and 0 bases at J, with 11 bases in the middle. The CDR3 length is 14 residues. Here the CDR3 reads CASSRLNSNQPQHF. The CDR3 DNA reads TGTGCCAGCTCCAGACTAAATAGCAATCAGCCCCAGCATTTT.

The chain joins TRBV19 to TRBJ2-4; 7 bases line up with TRBD1. The CDR3 is made up of 15 amino acids. In germline, CDR1 is LNHDA, CDR2 SQIVND (reference sequence). After removal of 10 bases from V and 1 base from J, the junction contained 10 bases not matched to a gene. In nucleotides, the CDR3 is TGTGCCACCCAAGGGACAGCCACGGCCAAAAACATTCAGTACTTC. Protein: CATQGTATAKNIQYF.

The V call is TRBV6-1, the J call TRBJ1-5; D gene unclear. The CDR3 runs to 13 residues. CDR1 MNHNS and CDR2 SASEGT come from the germline V gene. V was cut by 1 base and J by 8 bases, with 9 bases left in between. This chain's CDR3 is CASSEVRVEPQHF. The CDR3 DNA reads as TGTGCCAGCAGTGAAGTACGCGTAGAGCCCCAGCATTTT.

This sequence joins TRBV2 and TRBJ1-2; D not resolved. Trimming stripped 7 bases from V and 7 bases from J, with 19 bases between. The CDR3 has 14 amino acids. Germline CDR1 and CDR2: SNHLY and FYNNEI. CDR3 DNA: TGTGCCAGCACAGTGGTGCCCTCCGGTCTTGGCTACACCTTC. Protein product: CASTVVPSGLGYTF.

In this sample, this clone turned up once. The chain recombines TRBV7-3 with TRBJ2-2; the D is unclear. CDR3 length: 16 residues. Germline CDR1 reads SGHTA; CDR2 reads FQGTGA. V was trimmed by 1 base and J by 0 bases, leaving 9 bases between them. The CDR3 sequence is CASSLMGGSNTGELFF. The CDR3, as DNA: TGTGCCAGCAGCTTAATGGGCGGTTCGAACACCGGGGAGCTGTTTTTT.

This clone rates as medium-sized. V usage is TRBV6-5 and J usage is TRBJ1-4; tentative D call: TRBD1 (5 bases). The CDR3 length is 15 residues. The germline V gene has CDR1 MNHEY and CDR2 SVGAGI. V lost 0 bases and J 4 bases, leaving 9 bases between the germline ends. CDR3 DNA sequence: TGTGCCAGCAGTTACTCGAAGGGGAGTAATGAAAAACTGTTTTTT. This sequence encodes CASSYSKGSNEKLFF.

The rearrangement joins TRBV4-2 to TRBJ2-1, with D perhaps matching TRBD1 (6 bases). Trimming cost V 4 bases and J 6 bases, with 16 bases left between them. Germline V gives CDR1 LGHNA, CDR2 YNFKEQ. There are 15 residues in the CDR3. The CDR3 DNA reads as TGTGCCAGCAGCCTCCAGACAGGTAAGCGCAATGAGCAGTTCTTC. This encodes CASSLQTGKRNEQFF.

This chain links TRBV5-1 with TRBJ1-4; 8 bases match TRBD1. With 4 bases clipped from V and 3 bases from J, the junction kept 5 bases outside the gene matches. This CDR3 is 15 amino acids long. From germline, CDR1 is SGHRS and CDR2 YFSETQ. The CDR3 coding sequence is TGCGCCAGCAGCGATCCACAGGGGGCTAATGAAAAACTGTTTTTT. Amino acids: CASSDPQGANEKLFF.

This chain connects TRBV7-9 to TRBJ2-7; perhaps D is TRBD1 or TRBD2 (6 bases each). Germline assignment: CDR1 SEHNR and CDR2 FQNEAQ (reference sequence). CDR3 size: 15 residues. Trimming removed 1 base from V and 5 bases from J, with 15 bases in between. The CDR3 protein is CASSLGGGGTHEQYF. DNA of the CDR3: TGTGCCAGCAGCTTAGGAGGGGGAGGAACCCACGAGCAGTACTTC.

The count of this clone is one. The gene calls are TRBV19 and TRBJ2-3, with D unresolved. The CDR3 runs 16 residues. The V gene lost 4 bases and the J gene lost 2 bases, with 16 bases spanning the gap. The germline gives CDR1 LNHDA, CDR2 SQIVND (reference sequence). In DNA form, the CDR3 reads TGTGCCAGTAGTACTCCCGGTGCGGCTACCACAGATACGCAGTATTTT. This codes for CASSTPGAATTDTQYF.

The chain is built from TRBV6-6 and TRBJ1-2; unclear D gene. Trimming pared 0 bases from V and 8 bases from J, leaving 7 bases between. This CDR3 contains 12 residues. Germline V CDR1 and CDR2: MNHNY, SVGAGI (reference sequence). CDR3 residues: CASSYSRGGYTF. DNA of the CDR3: TGTGCCAGCAGTTACTCGCGCGGGGGCTACACCTTC.

The chain carries TRBV2 and TRBJ2-5, with 7 bases lining up with TRBD1. Germline V gene sequence: CDR1 SNHLY, CDR2 FYNNEI. V was clipped by 8 bases and J by 5 bases; unmatched bases: 5. The CDR3 has 12 residues. This CDR3 is CASSTGWETQYF. For the CDR3, the DNA is TGTGCCAGCTCGACAGGGTGGGAGACCCAGTACTTC.

This clone was counted a single time. This chain links TRBV28 with TRBJ1-1; D uncertain. The CDR3 totals 12 residues. In germline, CDR1 is MDHEN, CDR2 SYDVKM. Between the trimmed V and J ends, which lost 10 bases and 11 bases, there was a span of 20 bases. The chain's CDR3 is CATLASRERAFF. CDR3 nucleotides: TGTGCCACCCTGGCCTCAAGAGAAAGGGCTTTCTTT.

The chain recombines TRBV27 with TRBJ1-2; 8 bases agree with TRBD1. J gave up 8 bases and V 4 bases, and 12 bases lay outside the gene matches. The length of the CDR3 is 15 residues. Germline CDR1 reads MNHEY; CDR2 reads SMNVEV (reference sequence). CDR3 in amino acids: CASSSALTGVGGYTF. CDR3 DNA sequence: TGTGCCAGCAGTTCGGCCCTGACAGGGGTCGGCGGCTACACCTTC.